The subject of this entry is one T cell receptor beta chain. The source of the sample is a study of blood T cell repertoires in COVID-19. About the research overall: Acute and convalescent COVID-19 specimens originated in the United States, Italy and Spain. From T cells, B-cell-depleted T cells, or PBMCs came the material, which was cDNA or gDNA.

As handled by the study authors: Reference gene primer amplification gave nucleated cell count estimates. Method: immunoSEQ multiplex PCR; TCRdb's copy keeps in-frame clones and lacks some. Clonal size and the V and J genes are those of that table, whereas D and trimming came from the DNA. Among about 160,000 clones listed, just under 95% were seen once. V was pared by 7 bases and J by 4 bases, with 8 bases between. The CDR3 extends over 12 amino acids. Per the germline V gene, CDR1 is SEHNR and CDR2 is FQNEAQ (reference sequence). Sequenced: peripheral blood. This receptor was taken from a woman aged 45-65 years with acute or convalescent COVID-19. The V call is TRBV7-9, the J call TRBJ2-1, with D possibly TRBD1 on 5 matching bases. The chain's CDR3 is CASTAGYNEQFF. The CDR3 region has the DNA TGTGCCAGCACGGCAGGGTACAATGAGCAGTTCTTC.